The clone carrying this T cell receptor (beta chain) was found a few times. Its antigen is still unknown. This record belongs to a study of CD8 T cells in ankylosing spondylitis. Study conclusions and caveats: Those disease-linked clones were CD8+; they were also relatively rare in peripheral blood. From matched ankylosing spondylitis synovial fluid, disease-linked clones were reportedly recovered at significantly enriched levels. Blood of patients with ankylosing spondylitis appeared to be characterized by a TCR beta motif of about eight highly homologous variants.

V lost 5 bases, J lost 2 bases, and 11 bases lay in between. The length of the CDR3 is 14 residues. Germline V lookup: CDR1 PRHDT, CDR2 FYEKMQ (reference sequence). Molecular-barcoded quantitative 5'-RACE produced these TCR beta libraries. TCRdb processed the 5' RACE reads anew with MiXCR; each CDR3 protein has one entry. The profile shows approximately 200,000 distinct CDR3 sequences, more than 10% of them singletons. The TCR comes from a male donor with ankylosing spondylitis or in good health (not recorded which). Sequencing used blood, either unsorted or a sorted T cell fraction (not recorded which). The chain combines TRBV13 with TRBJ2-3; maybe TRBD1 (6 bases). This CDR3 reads CASSHEGVTDTQYF. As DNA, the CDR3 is TGTGCCAGCAGCCACGAGGGGGTCACAGATACGCAGTATTTT.